This is a list of T cell receptor beta chains from one sample in a study of blood T cell repertoires in COVID-19. Libraries were prepared by immunoSEQ multiplex PCR; TCRdb keeps only in-frame clonotypes and omits some of them. The repertoire includes roughly 270,000 clones, roughly 80% of them detected once, and about 5% sits in the top ten. The sample consisted of PBMCs or T cells enriched from blood (not recorded which). The receptors come from a man aged 35-49 years who had been exposed to COVID-19. Each CDR3 is given with its conserved first and last residue. A D gene is named only where the DNA matches it firmly. Size is stated for part of the rows, as once, few or many counts, or as a class when the clone is expanded.

clone_size j_call d_call v_call cdr3_nt cdr3_aa
. TRBJ2-2 . TRBV7-7 TGTGCTAGCAGCCTGCCGGGGGTCCTAAACACCGGGGAGCTGTTTTTT CASSLPGVLNTGELFF
. TRBJ2-7 . TRBV3-1/TRBV3-2 TGTGCCAGCAGCCGCGCCGGGGAGCAGTACTTC CASSRAGEQYF
. TRBJ1-1 . TRBV20-1 TGCAGTGCTAGTCGATCAGGGAACACTGAAGCTTTCTTT CSASRSGNTEAFF
. TRBJ2-2 TRBD2 TRBV5-6 TGTGCCAGCAGGCTGGGGATGGGACTAGCGGCCTCCCCCGGGGAGCTGTTTTTT CASRLGMGLAASPGELFF
. TRBJ2-5 TRBD1 TRBV11-2 TGTGCCAGCAGCAACACAGGGGGCATAGGGGGAGAGACCCAGTACTTC CASSNTGGIGGETQYF
. TRBJ1-5 . TRBV20-1 TGCAGTGCTAGTGCAGTTTCAACAGCCCAGCATTTT CSASAVSTAQHF
. TRBJ2-7 TRBD1 TRBV24-1 TGTGCCACCAGTGGGGAACCTAAGCGGAGACAGGGTTACTACGAGCAGTACTTC CATSGEPKRRQGYYEQYF
. TRBJ2-7 . TRBV6-5 TGTGCCGCGGGGCAGTTAGAGCAGTACTTC CAAGQLEQYF
. TRBJ1-2 . TRBV24-1 TGTGCCACCAGTGATTTGCAAGAGACTAAGGGCTACACCTTC CATSDLQETKGYTF
. TRBJ2-2 . TRBV2 TGTGCCAGCATGAGAGGGTCGAACACCGGGGAGCTGTTTTTT CASMRGSNTGELFF
. TRBJ2-5 . TRBV18 TGTGCCAGCTCACCACCTAGCGGACAAGAGACCCAGTACTTC CASSPPSGQETQYF
. TRBJ2-1 TRBD2 TRBV5-4 TGTGCCAGCAGCCGAGGGGGACTAGCGGGAGATTATAGGCCGGAGTTCTTC CASSRGGLAGDYRPEFF
. TRBJ2-3 TRBD2 TRBV18 TGTGCCAGCTCACCGGGCTTACGCGGGAGGTCGGCAGATACGCAGTATTTT CASSPGLRGRSADTQYF
. TRBJ2-2 TRBD2 TRBV11-2 TGTGCCAGCAGTCTAGCGGGATCGAACACCGGGGAGCTGTTTTTT CASSLAGSNTGELFF
. TRBJ1-1 TRBD1 TRBV19 TGTGCCAGTAGTCCCAGGGGGCGCGAGGACACTGAAGCTTTCTTT CASSPRGREDTEAFF
. TRBJ2-5 . TRBV27 TGTGCCAGCAGTCCGTCGGCAGGGCAAGAGACCCAGTACTTC CASSPSAGQETQYF
. TRBJ2-1 TRBD2 TRBV7-2 TGTGCCAGCAGCTTCCCCGGGACTAGTGCGTTCTTC CASSFPGTSAFF
. TRBJ1-1 . TRBV5-4 TGTGCCAGCAGAGTAGACAGCGGGTCAGACACTGAAGCTTTCTTT CASRVDSGSDTEAFF
. TRBJ2-3 . TRBV24-1 TGTGCCACCAGTGATTCCCGCAGGGCCCTGATTGGCGCAGATACGCAGTATTTT CATSDSRRALIGADTQYF
. TRBJ1-6 TRBD1 TRBV6-1 TGTGCCAGCAGTGAGAGGACAGGCTATAATTCACCCCTCCACTTT CASSERTGYNSPLHF
. TRBJ2-3 . TRBV24-1 TGTGCCACCAGCCGAACAGGGCCGACAGATACGCAGTATTTT CATSRTGPTDTQYF
. TRBJ1-1 TRBD1 TRBV13 TGTGCCAGCAGCTTTCCGGACAGGGTGACGACTGAAGCTTTCTTT CASSFPDRVTTEAFF
. TRBJ2-2 . TRBV19 TGTGCCAGTAGTATAGCAGAAACCGGGGAGCTGTTTTTT CASSIAETGELFF
. TRBJ1-6 . TRBV6-4 TGTGCCAGCAGAGTGGGGGCGGAACATAATTCACCCCTCCACTTT CASRVGAEHNSPLHF
. TRBJ2-7 . TRBV4-1 TGCGCCAGCAGCCAAGTGGGGGCCCTGAACTCCTACGAGCAGTACTTC CASSQVGALNSYEQYF
. TRBJ2-7 . TRBV27 TGTGCCAGCAACTTTTCACGGGACTGCCCCTACGAGCAGTACTTC CASNFSRDCPYEQYF
. TRBJ1-1 . TRBV7-9 TGTGCCAGCACTTCCGGAGCTACTGAAGCTTTCTTT CASTSGATEAFF
. TRBJ1-2 . TRBV12-3/TRBV12-4 TGTGCCAGCAGTACCTCAGGGGCGCGGGGCTACACCTTC CASSTSGARGYTF
. TRBJ2-1 . TRBV9 TGTGCCAGCAGCGCCGGGAACGCCTACAATGAGCAGTTCTTC CASSAGNAYNEQFF
. TRBJ1-5 TRBD1 TRBV6-5 TGTGCCAGCAGTTACGCGGACAGGTTGCAGCCCCAGCATTTT CASSYADRLQPQHF
. TRBJ2-6 TRBD1 TRBV6-5 TGTGCCACCCAGACAGGGCACTCTGGGGCCAACGTCCTGACTTTC CATQTGHSGANVLTF
once TRBJ2-1 TRBD1 TRBV6-5 TGTGCCAGCATCGTGGACAGGGTCGATGAGCAGTTCTTC CASIVDRVDEQFF
. TRBJ1-1 . TRBV9 TGTGCCAGCAGCATCACATCAGAGAACACTGAAGCTTTCTTT CASSITSENTEAFF
. TRBJ2-5 TRBD1 TRBV19 TGTGCCAGTAGTCCAAGGACAGGGGGCTCAAAGACCCAGTACTTC CASSPRTGGSKTQYF
. TRBJ2-7 TRBD1 TRBV7-9 TGTGCCAGCAGCGAGAAAACCGGGACAGGGGGCTACGAGCAGTACTTC CASSEKTGTGGYEQYF
. TRBJ2-7 TRBD2 TRBV5-4 TGTGCCAGCAGCTCTCACACTGGACTAGCGGGAGGATGGTACTCCTACGAGCAGTACTTC CASSSHTGLAGGWYSYEQYF
. TRBJ2-7 . TRBV11-2 TGTGCCAGCAGCTTAACAGACGGCAGAAACTACGAGCAGTACTTC CASSLTDGRNYEQYF
. TRBJ1-1 TRBD1 TRBV6-5 TGTGCCAGTTCCCGGGGCAGGGACAGAGCTTTCTTT CASSRGRDRAFF
. TRBJ2-7 TRBD1 TRBV29-1 TGCAGCGTCGCCGGGACAGGGGCCTACGAGCAGTACTTC CSVAGTGAYEQYF
. TRBJ2-7 TRBD2 TRBV5-4 TGTGCCAGCAGCTTGGGAGGTCTAGCGGGAACCTACGAGCAGTACTTC CASSLGGLAGTYEQYF
. TRBJ1-1 . TRBV7-9 TGTGCCAGCAGCTCGCAACAGGGTTTGGTAGCTTTCTTT CASSSQQGLVAFF
. TRBJ2-4 . TRBV4-1 TGCGCCAGCAGCCGAGCCCGGGGGACAGAGATTCAGTACTTC CASSRARGTEIQYF
. TRBJ2-1 TRBD2 TRBV3-1/TRBV3-2 TGTGCCAGCGGAGCTAGCGGCTATTACAATGAGCAGTTCTTC CASGASGYYNEQFF
. TRBJ2-1 TRBD2 TRBV24-1 TGTGCCACCCAGCGGGGGGAAAACAATGAGCAGTTCTTC CATQRGENNEQFF
. TRBJ1-2 . TRBV9 TGTGCCAGCAGCGTAGGCCCAGACTATGGCTACACCTTC CASSVGPDYGYTF
. TRBJ1-1 TRBD1 TRBV18 TGTGCCAGCTCGTCTGGGACAGGGGGCACTGAAGCTTTCTTT CASSSGTGGTEAFF
. TRBJ2-5 . TRBV7-9 TGTGCCAGCAGCTTTGATCCCGGAGGACCCCGGGGGACCCAGTACTTC CASSFDPGGPRGTQYF
. TRBJ2-7 . TRBV7-8 TGTGCCAGCAGCCCGAGCCCCTACGAGCAGTACTTC CASSPSPYEQYF
. TRBJ2-1 TRBD2 TRBV9 TGTGCCAGCAGCGTGGGGACTAGCTCCTACAATGAGCAGTTCTTC CASSVGTSSYNEQFF
. TRBJ2-1 . TRBV12-3/TRBV12-4 TGTGCCAGCAGCCCATTCCAGCGCAATGAGCAGTTCTTC CASSPFQRNEQFF
. TRBJ2-7 . TRBV21-1 TGTGCCAGCGGAGGGACTGGGACCTACGAGCAGTACTTC CASGGTGTYEQYF
. TRBJ1-5 . TRBV4-2 TGTGCCAGCAGCCAAGATCCTTCAGGGCCCCAGCATTTT CASSQDPSGPQHF
. TRBJ2-7 . TRBV12-5 TGTGCTAGTGGTTTGCTATACGAGCAGTACTTC CASGLLYEQYF
. TRBJ2-3 TRBD2 TRBV15 TGTGCCCCGCCCCGGGGGGTGAGACTCACGCAGTATTTT CAPPRGVRLTQYF
. TRBJ1-1 TRBD1 TRBV29-1 TGCAGCGTTACTGACAGGGGGCGGGATGCTTTCTTT CSVTDRGRDAFF